These 18 T cell receptor beta chains came from one sample sequenced in a study of blood T cell repertoires in COVID-19. Assay: immunoSEQ multiplex PCR; the TCRdb copy retains only in-frame clones and omits some. The sample records almost 250,000 clones, around 89% being singletons. Sequencing was carried out using PBMCs or T cells enriched from blood (not recorded which). Source of these receptors: a woman aged 25 to 39 who had recovered from COVID-19.

This sequence joins TRBV7-9 and TRBJ2-1; tentatively, D is TRBD2 (5 bases). Trimming stripped 5 bases from V and 1 base from J, with 12 bases between. Germline lookup yields CDR1 SEHNR and CDR2 FQNEAQ (reference sequence). The CDR3 spans 15 residues. Written as DNA, the CDR3 is TGTGCCAGCAGCGGAGGAGTAAGGTCCTACAATGAGCAGTTCTTC. Translated, it gives CASSGGVRSYNEQFF.

The rearrangement links TRBV29-1 to TRBJ1-2; D is unresolved. Trimming took 6 bases from V and 1 from J, leaving 12 bases between them. The CDR3 extends over 13 amino acids. CDR1 is SQVTM and CDR2 is ANQGSEA in the germline V gene. For the CDR3, the DNA is TGCAGCGTCACCGACGGGAGTAACTATGGCTACACCTTC. It specifies CSVTDGSNYGYTF.

V usage is TRBV20-1 and J usage is TRBJ2-5; the D gene is possibly TRBD1 (5 bases). The V gene lost 5 bases and the J gene lost 2 bases, with 6 bases spanning the gap. From germline, CDR1 is DFQATT and CDR2 SNEGSKA (reference sequence). This CDR3 spans 11 amino acids. CDR3 DNA sequence: TGCAGTGCTGACAGACAAGAGACCCAGTACTTC. Translated, it gives CSADRQETQYF.

This clone was seen only once. The V gene is TRBV30, the J gene TRBJ1-1; tentatively, D is TRBD1 (6 bases). The CDR3 is 14 residues long. V was shortened by 4 bases and J by 1 base, with 13 bases between the two germline ends. Germline V lookup: CDR1 GTSNPN, CDR2 SVGIG (reference sequence). The CDR3 protein is CAWTQDRQNTEAFF. CDR3 nucleotides: TGTGCCTGGACCCAGGACAGACAGAACACTGAAGCTTTCTTT. The whole variable domain, remainder taken from reference TRBV30 and TRBJ1-1, is SQTIHQWPATLVQPVGSPLSLECTVEGTSNPNLYWYRQAAGRGLQLLFYSVGIGQISSEVPQNLSASRPQDRQFILSSKKLLLSDSGFYLCAWTQDRQNTEAFFGQGTRLTVV.

The chain uses TRBV14 and TRBJ2-1; TRBD2 matches at 10 bases. The V gene end was trimmed by 7 bases and the J gene end by 5 bases; junction bases not matched to a gene: 5. Germline lookup yields CDR1 SGHDN and CDR2 FVKESK. The CDR3 runs 14 residues. The CDR3 sequence is CASMRTSGNNEQFF. Written as DNA, the CDR3 is TGTGCCAGCATGAGGACTAGCGGTAACAATGAGCAGTTCTTC.

The count of this clone is one. This sample includes further DNA sequences coding for the same CDR3. This chain links TRBV11-2 with TRBJ1-1; D perhaps matches TRBD1 (6 bases). Germline assignment: CDR1 SGHAT and CDR2 FQNNGV. The CDR3 runs 13 residues. Trimming cost V 7 bases and J 2 bases, with 11 bases left between them. CDR3 residues: CASMRTANTEAFF. In nucleotides, the CDR3 is TGTGCCAGCATGAGGACAGCAAACACTGAAGCTTTCTTT.

This chain uses TRBV3-1 (or the pseudogene TRBV3-2) with TRBJ2-1; 9 bases line up with TRBD1. CDR3 length equals 18 residues. The ends lost 3 bases at V and 2 bases at J; junction bases unmatched: 11. Germline lookup yields CDR1 LGHDT and CDR2 YNNKEL (reference sequence). The CDR3 loop reads CASSHMLDRGGAYNEQFF. The DNA for the CDR3 is TGTGCCAGCAGCCACATGCTTGACAGGGGGGGGGCCTACAATGAGCAGTTCTTC.

V is TRBV30 and J is TRBJ1-5; no firm D call. The CDR3 is 14 residues long. CDR1 is GTSNPN and CDR2 is SVGIG in the germline V gene (reference sequence). V was shortened by 3 bases and J by 0 bases, with 9 bases between the two germline ends. CDR3 in amino acids: CAWRNSLSNQPQHF. The CDR3 region has the DNA TGTGCCTGGAGGAACAGCCTTAGCAATCAGCCCCAGCATTTT.

The rearrangement links TRBV12-3 or TRBV12-4 to TRBJ2-7, with D possibly matching TRBD1 (6 bases). The CDR3 spans 13 residues. The V and J ends lost 5 bases and 6 bases respectively, with 14 bases between them. This CDR3 reads CASSQIQGFEQYF. CDR3 bases: TGTGCCAGCAGTCAAATACAGGGATTCGAGCAGTACTTC.

This clone was counted once. V usage is TRBV19 and J usage is TRBJ2-3; the D is unclear. The V gene's germline CDR1 is LNHDA and CDR2 SQIVND (reference sequence). This CDR3 has 13 residues. V was clipped by 6 bases and J by 3 bases, with 10 bases between them. CDR3 nucleotide sequence: TGTGCCAGTAGCACCTTCACTACAGATACGCAGTATTTT. Its translation is CASSTFTTDTQYF.

This chain connects TRBV11-3 to TRBJ2-7; 7 nucleotides align to TRBD2. This CDR3 is built from 13 residues. Germline trimming cut 1 base from V and 5 bases from J; bases unmatched to any gene: 2. In germline, CDR1 is SGHNT, CDR2 YENEEA. Here the CDR3 DNA reads TGTGCCAGCAGCTTAGGGCGGGAGCACGAGCAGTACTTC. It specifies CASSLGREHEQYF.

The chain has TRBV6-2 or TRBV6-3 and TRBJ2-1; tentatively, D is TRBD2 (6 bases). V lost 5 bases and J 7 bases, leaving 9 bases between the germline ends. From germline, CDR1 is MNHEY and CDR2 SVGEGT. The length of the CDR3 is 12 residues. CDR3 protein: CASSPTRNEQFF. The DNA for the CDR3 is TGTGCCAGCAGTCCGACTAGGAATGAGCAGTTCTTC.

The V call is TRBV5-6, the J call TRBJ2-7, with 8 bases lining up with TRBD1. This CDR3 spans 13 amino acids. Germline assignment: CDR1 SGHDT and CDR2 YYEEEE. After removal of 5 bases from V and 5 bases from J, the junction contained 6 bases not matched to a gene. CDR3 loop: CASRDRARDEQYF. The CDR3 nucleotides are TGTGCCAGCAGGGACAGGGCGAGGGACGAGCAGTACTTC. Supplemented by reference TRBV5-6 and TRBJ2-7, the full variable domain reads DAGVTQSPTHLIKTRGQQVTLRCSPKSGHDTVSWYQQALGQGPQFIFQYYEEEERQRGNFPDRFSGHQFPNYSSELNVNALLLGDSALYLCASRDRARDEQYFGPGTRLTVT.

The chain recombines TRBV9 with TRBJ2-7; the match to TRBD2 covers 8 bases. Germline-derived CDR1 and CDR2 are SGDLS and YYNGEE. Losses at the gene ends were 0 bases for V and 5 bases for J; bases not matched to a gene: 10. The CDR3 covers 16 residues. The CDR3 DNA follows: TGTGCCAGCAGCGTAGTCGGGGGGGCCGGTCCCCACGAGCAGTACTTC. Protein sequence: CASSVVGGAGPHEQYF.

The chain links TRBV28 to TRBJ2-2; TRBD1 matches at 10 bases. The V gene's germline CDR1 is MDHEN and CDR2 SYDVKM. J lost 1 base, V lost 10 bases, and 9 bases had no gene match. This CDR3 contains 16 residues. The CDR3: CATSRWTGGNTGELFF. The CDR3 coding sequence is TGTGCCACCTCGAGATGGACAGGGGGGAACACCGGGGAGCTGTTTTTT.

V is TRBV6-2 or TRBV6-3 and J is TRBJ2-7, with D possibly TRBD1 on 6 matching bases. CDR3 length equals 16 residues. V lost 5 bases and J lost 2, with 19 bases in between. CDR1 is MNHEY, CDR2 SVGEGT, per germline. The CDR3 region is CASSPVWGRGAYEQYF. The CDR3 bases are TGTGCCAGCAGTCCCGTGTGGGGCAGGGGAGCCTACGAGCAGTACTTC.

The V gene is TRBV10-3, the J gene TRBJ2-1; 10 nucleotides match TRBD2. Unmatched junction bases numbered 12, after V lost 4 bases and J lost 6 bases. The V gene's germline CDR1 is ENHRY and CDR2 SYGVKD. The CDR3 has 17 amino acids. CDR3 loop: CAISVYLAGAALNEQFF. The CDR3 DNA sequence: TGTGCCATCAGTGTGTATCTAGCGGGAGCAGCGCTCAATGAGCAGTTCTTC.

V gene TRBV29-1 combines with J gene TRBJ1-1, with D unclear. The germline gives CDR1 SQVTM, CDR2 ANQGSEA. The V end lost 2 bases, the J end lost 1 base, and 8 bases lay between the germline ends. The CDR3 extends over 13 amino acids. The CDR3 DNA is TGCAGCGTTGAACCGGAGACGAACACTGAAGCTTTCTTT. Its translation is CSVEPETNTEAFF. The full variable domain, its missing parts supplied by reference TRBV29-1 and TRBJ1-1, is SAVISQKPSRDICQRGTSLTIQCQVDSQVTMMFWYRQQPGQSLTLIATANQGSEATYESGFVIDKFPISRPNLTFSTLTVSNMSPEDSSIYLCSVEPETNTEAFFGQGTRLTVV.